Sequencing of this TCR beta chain was carried out in a study of cytomegalovirus exposure and HLA in healthy donors. With regard to this clone: Its specificity is unknown.

Using immunoSEQ multiplex PCR, the repertoire was profiled, and TCRdb retains in-frame clones only, with some absent. The sample holds approximately 39,000 clones, approximately 95% seen once. The CDR3 covers 13 residues. Per germline, CDR1 GTSNPN and CDR2 SVGIG (reference sequence). Trimming took off 5 bases at V and 5 bases at J, with 15 bases between the two ends. General study results and limits: Researchers counted some 150 TCR beta chains as cytomegalovirus-associated.

The sequenced material came from PBMCs. The clonotype was recovered from a man in his late teens or twenties in good health and CMV-seronegative. V usage is TRBV30 and J usage is TRBJ2-5, with no clear D. As DNA, the CDR3 is TGTGCCTGGTCATGGCCTCCGAGGGAGACCCAGTACTTC. It encodes CAWSWPPRETQYF.